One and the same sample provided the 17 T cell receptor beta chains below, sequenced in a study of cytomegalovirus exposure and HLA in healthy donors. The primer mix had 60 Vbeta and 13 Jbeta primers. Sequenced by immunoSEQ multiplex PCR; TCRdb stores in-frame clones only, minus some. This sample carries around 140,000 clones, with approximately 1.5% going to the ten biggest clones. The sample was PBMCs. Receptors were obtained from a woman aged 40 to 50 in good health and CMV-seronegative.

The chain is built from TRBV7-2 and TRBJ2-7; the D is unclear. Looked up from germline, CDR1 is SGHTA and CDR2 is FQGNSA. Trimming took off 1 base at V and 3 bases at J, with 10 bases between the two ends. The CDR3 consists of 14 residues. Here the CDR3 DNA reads TGTGCCAGCAGCTTAGTCAACGGAGTCTACGAGCAGTACGTC. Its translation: CASSLVNGVYEQYV.

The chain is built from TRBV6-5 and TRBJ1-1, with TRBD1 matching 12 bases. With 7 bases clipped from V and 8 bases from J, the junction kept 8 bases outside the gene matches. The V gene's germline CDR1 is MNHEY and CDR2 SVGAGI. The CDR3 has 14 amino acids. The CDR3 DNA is TGTGCCAGCAACACCGGGACAGGGGGCAGAGAAGCTTTCTTT. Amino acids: CASNTGTGGREAFF.

The CDR3 protein is CASSLTVGAGKDTQYF. The CDR3 bases are TGCGCCAGCAGCCTGACCGTTGGGGCGGGGAAAGATACGCAGTATTTT. This chain uses TRBV4-1 with TRBJ2-3; D perhaps matches TRBD2 (6 bases). CDR3 length equals 16 residues. Germline V gives CDR1 MGHRA, CDR2 YSYEKL. V was clipped by 4 bases and J by 5 bases, with 19 bases between them.

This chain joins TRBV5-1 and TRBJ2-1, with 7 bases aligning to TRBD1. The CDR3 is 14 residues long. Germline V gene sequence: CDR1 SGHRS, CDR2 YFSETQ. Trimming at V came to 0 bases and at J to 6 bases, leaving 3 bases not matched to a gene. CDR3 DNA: TGCGCCAGCAGCTTGGGGACAGGACTCAATGAGCAGTTCTTC. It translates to CASSLGTGLNEQFF.

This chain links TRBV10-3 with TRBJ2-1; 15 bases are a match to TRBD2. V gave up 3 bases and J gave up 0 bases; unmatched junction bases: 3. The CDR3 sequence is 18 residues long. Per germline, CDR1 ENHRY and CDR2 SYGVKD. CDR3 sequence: CAISDGLAGGSSYNEQFF. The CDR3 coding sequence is TGTGCCATCAGTGATGGACTAGCGGGGGGGAGCTCCTACAATGAGCAGTTCTTC.

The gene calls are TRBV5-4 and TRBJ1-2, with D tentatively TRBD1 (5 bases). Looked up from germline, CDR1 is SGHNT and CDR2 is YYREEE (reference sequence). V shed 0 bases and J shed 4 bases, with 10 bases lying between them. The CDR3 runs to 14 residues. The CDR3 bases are TGTGCCAGCAGCTTGGGTGACAGTCCCTATGGCTACACCTTC. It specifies CASSLGDSPYGYTF.

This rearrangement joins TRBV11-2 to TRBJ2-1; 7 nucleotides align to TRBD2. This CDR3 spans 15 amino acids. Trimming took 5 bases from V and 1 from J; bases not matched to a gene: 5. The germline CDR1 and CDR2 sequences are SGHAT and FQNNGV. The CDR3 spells CASSLLSGSYNEQFF. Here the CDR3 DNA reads TGTGCCAGCAGCCTCCTTAGCGGGTCCTACAATGAGCAGTTCTTC.

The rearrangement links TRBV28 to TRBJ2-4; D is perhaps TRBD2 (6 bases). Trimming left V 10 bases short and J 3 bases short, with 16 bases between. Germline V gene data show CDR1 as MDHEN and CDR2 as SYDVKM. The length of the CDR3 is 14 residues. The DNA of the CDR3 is TGTGCCACCGACAGCCCCGGGGGCAAAAACATTCAGTACTTC. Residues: CATDSPGGKNIQYF.

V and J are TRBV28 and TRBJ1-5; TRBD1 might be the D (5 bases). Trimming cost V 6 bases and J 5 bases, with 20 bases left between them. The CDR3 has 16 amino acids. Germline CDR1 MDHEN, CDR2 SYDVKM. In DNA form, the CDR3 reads TGTGCCAGCAGCCGATCGTGGGGGGGACGGGATCAGCCCCAGCATTTT. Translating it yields CASSRSWGGRDQPQHF.

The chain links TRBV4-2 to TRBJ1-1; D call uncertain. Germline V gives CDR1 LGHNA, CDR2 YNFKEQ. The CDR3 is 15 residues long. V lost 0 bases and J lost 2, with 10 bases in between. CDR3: CASSQDWQANTEAFF. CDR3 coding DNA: TGTGCCAGCAGCCAAGATTGGCAGGCTAACACTGAAGCTTTCTTT.

CDR3 loop: CASTNRGLGVNTEAFF. The CDR3 DNA reads as TGTGCCAGTACTAACAGGGGATTGGGAGTGAACACTGAAGCTTTCTTT. This chain uses TRBV19 with TRBJ1-1; TRBD1 matches 7 bases. The CDR3 consists of 16 residues. Germline loops: CDR1 LNHDA, CDR2 SQIVND (reference sequence). V shed 7 bases and J 0 bases; nucleotides not matched to a gene: 11. The full variable domain, its missing parts supplied by reference TRBV19 and TRBJ1-1, is DGGITQSPKYLFRKEGQNVTLSCEQNLNHDAMYWYRQDPGQGLRLIYYSQIVNDFQKGDIAEGYSVSREKKESFPLTVTSAQKNPTAFYLCASTNRGLGVNTEAFFGQGTRLTVV.

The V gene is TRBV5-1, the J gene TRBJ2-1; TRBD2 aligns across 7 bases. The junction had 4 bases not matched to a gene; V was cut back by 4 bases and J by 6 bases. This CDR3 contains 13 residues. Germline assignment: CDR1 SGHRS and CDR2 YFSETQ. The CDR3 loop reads CASSNGTINEQFF. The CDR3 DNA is TGCGCCAGCAGCAACGGGACTATCAATGAGCAGTTCTTC.

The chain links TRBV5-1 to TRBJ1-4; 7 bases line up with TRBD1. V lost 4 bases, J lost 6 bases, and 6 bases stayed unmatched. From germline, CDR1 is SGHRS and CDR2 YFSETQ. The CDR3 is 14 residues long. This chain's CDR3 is CASSDRVDDEKLFF. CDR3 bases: TGCGCCAGCAGCGACAGGGTCGACGATGAAAAACTGTTTTTT.

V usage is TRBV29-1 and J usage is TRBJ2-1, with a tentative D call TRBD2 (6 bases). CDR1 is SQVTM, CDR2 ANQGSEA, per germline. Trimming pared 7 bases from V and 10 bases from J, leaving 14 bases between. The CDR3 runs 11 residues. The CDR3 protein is CSASRGLEQFF. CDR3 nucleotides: TGCAGCGCTTCCCGGGGACTGGAGCAGTTCTTC.

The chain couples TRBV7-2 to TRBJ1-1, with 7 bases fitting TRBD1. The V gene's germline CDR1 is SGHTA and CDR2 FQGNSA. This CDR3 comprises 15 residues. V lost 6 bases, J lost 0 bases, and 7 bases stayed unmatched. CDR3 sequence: CASSRQGLMNTEAFF. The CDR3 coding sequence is TGTGCCAGCAGTCGACAGGGATTGATGAACACTGAAGCTTTCTTT. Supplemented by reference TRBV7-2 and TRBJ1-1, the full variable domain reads GAGVSQSPSNKVTEKGKDVELRCDPISGHTALYWYRQSLGQGLEFLIYFQGNSAPDKSGLPSDRFSAERTGGSVSTLTIQRTQQEDSAVYLCASSRQGLMNTEAFFGQGTRLTVV.

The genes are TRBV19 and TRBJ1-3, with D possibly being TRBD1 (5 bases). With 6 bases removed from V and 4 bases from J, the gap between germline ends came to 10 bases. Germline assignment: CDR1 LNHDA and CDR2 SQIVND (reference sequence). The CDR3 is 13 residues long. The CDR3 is CASRQGAGNTIYF. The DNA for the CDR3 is TGTGCCAGTAGGCAGGGTGCCGGAAACACCATATATTTT. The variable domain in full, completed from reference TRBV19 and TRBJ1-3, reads DGGITQSPKYLFRKEGQNVTLSCEQNLNHDAMYWYRQDPGQGLRLIYYSQIVNDFQKGDIAEGYSVSREKKESFPLTVTSAQKNPTAFYLCASRQGAGNTIYFGEGSWLTVV.

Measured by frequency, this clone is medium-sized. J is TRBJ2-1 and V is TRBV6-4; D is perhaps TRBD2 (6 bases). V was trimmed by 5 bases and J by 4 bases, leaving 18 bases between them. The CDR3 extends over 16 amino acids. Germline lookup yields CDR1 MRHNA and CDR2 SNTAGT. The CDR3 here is CASSPLSRDSYNEQFF. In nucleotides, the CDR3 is TGTGCCAGCAGTCCCCTCTCGAGGGACTCTTACAATGAGCAGTTCTTC.